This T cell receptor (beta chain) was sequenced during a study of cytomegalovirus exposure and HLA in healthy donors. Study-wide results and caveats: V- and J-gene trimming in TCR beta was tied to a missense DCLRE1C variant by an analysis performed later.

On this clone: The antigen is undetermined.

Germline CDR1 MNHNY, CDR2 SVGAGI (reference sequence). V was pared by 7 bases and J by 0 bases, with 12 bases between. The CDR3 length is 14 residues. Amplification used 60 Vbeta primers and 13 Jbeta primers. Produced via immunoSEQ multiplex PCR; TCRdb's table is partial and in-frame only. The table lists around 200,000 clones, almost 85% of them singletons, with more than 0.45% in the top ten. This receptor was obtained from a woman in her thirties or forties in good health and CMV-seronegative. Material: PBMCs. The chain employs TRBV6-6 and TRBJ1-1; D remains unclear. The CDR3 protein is CASKQQVLNTEAFF. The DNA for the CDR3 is TGTGCCAGCAAACAGCAAGTCCTGAACACTGAAGCTTTCTTT.